The 11 T cell receptor beta chains listed next were all sequenced from one sample in a study of cytomegalovirus exposure and HLA in healthy donors. Primers: 60 Vbeta forward and 13 Jbeta reverse. The assay was immunoSEQ multiplex PCR, and TCRdb's table has in-frame clones only and misses some. Seen here are more than 90,000 clones, around 82% observed once, and the top ten hold 0.7% to 0.85%. Material: PBMCs. The receptors stem from a woman in her sixties or seventies in good health and CMV-seronegative.

The chain links TRBV4-3 to TRBJ1-2; maybe TRBD1 (5 bases). Trimming removed 1 base from V and 8 bases from J, with 17 bases in between. CDR3 length: 15 amino acids. Germline CDR1 reads LGHNA; CDR2 reads YSLEER. This chain's CDR3 is CASSQGPGGPWGYTF. CDR3 in DNA: TGCGCCAGCAGCCAAGGCCCGGGGGGACCATGGGGCTACACCTTC.

The chain recombines TRBV5-1 with TRBJ2-3; TRBD2 matches at 7 bases. Germline V gene sequence: CDR1 SGHRS, CDR2 YFSETQ. Germline trimming cut 3 bases from V and 1 base from J; bases unmatched to any gene: 8. This CDR3 is built from 16 residues. DNA of the CDR3: TGCGCCAGCAGCTCCACCGGCGCGGGGGGCACAGATACGCAGTATTTT. Translating it yields CASSSTGAGGTDTQYF.

This clone has more than one count but fewer than ten. The chain is built from TRBV7-8 and TRBJ2-1; the D is unclear. Germline CDR1 and CDR2: SGHVS and FQNEAQ. The V end was cut by 3 bases, the J end by 5 bases, with 11 bases between. The CDR3 loop spans 14 amino acids. For the CDR3, the DNA is TGTGCCAGCAGCTTGATCCCGCTAGACAATGAGCAGTTCTTC. Protein sequence: CASSLIPLDNEQFF.

V usage is TRBV6-6 and J usage is TRBJ2-7, with 9 bases fitting TRBD1. The trim removed 0 bases at V and 8 bases at J, leaving 8 bases unmatched. The CDR3 length is 15 residues. CDR1 is MNHNY and CDR2 is SVGAGI in the germline V gene (reference sequence). In DNA form, the CDR3 reads TGTGCCAGCAGTTACTCGACCCAACAGGGGGCAAAGCAGTACTTC. This gives the protein CASSYSTQQGAKQYF.

The rearrangement uses TRBV6-5 and TRBJ2-5; 10 nucleotides line up with TRBD1. Germline CDR1 and CDR2: MNHEY and SVGAGI. The V gene end was trimmed by 5 bases and the J gene end by 6 bases; junction bases not matched to a gene: 3. The CDR3 runs to 13 residues. The CDR3 bases are TGTGCCAGCAGTGGACAGGGGGTTAAGACCCAGTACTTC. This codes for CASSGQGVKTQYF.

The CDR3 DNA reads as TGTGCCAGCAGTTACGGGGGGGGCTTCGCTAACTATGGCTACACCTTC. This encodes CASSYGGGFANYGYTF. The chain has TRBV6-5 and TRBJ1-2; TRBD1 might be the D (6 bases). V was clipped by 2 bases and J by 0 bases, with 13 bases between them. This CDR3 has 16 amino acids. Germline CDR1 MNHEY, CDR2 SVGAGI.

J is TRBJ2-7 and V is TRBV5-1; 9 nucleotides match TRBD1. The CDR3 runs 15 residues. Losses at the gene ends were 0 bases for V and 4 bases for J; bases not matched to a gene: 5. Germline CDR1 and CDR2: SGHRS and YFSETQ. The CDR3 DNA reads TGCGCCAGCAGCTTGGGCGGGACAGGGAGGTACGAGCAGTACTTC. It translates to CASSLGGTGRYEQYF. The whole variable domain, filled in from reference TRBV5-1 and TRBJ2-7, reads KAGVTQTPRYLIKTRGQQVTLSCSPISGHRSVSWYQQTPGQGLQFLFEYFSETQRNKGNFPGRFSGRQFSNSRSEMNVSTLELGDSALYLCASSLGGTGRYEQYFGPGTRLTVT.

The chain recombines TRBV29-1 with TRBJ1-1; D gene uncertain. Trimming pared 5 bases from V and 4 bases from J, leaving 14 bases between. The CDR3 is made up of 13 amino acids. The germline V gene has CDR1 SQVTM and CDR2 ANQGSEA. CDR3 DNA sequence: TGCAGCGTTCTTAATATTCCGGGCACTGAAGCTTTCTTT. Amino acids: CSVLNIPGTEAFF.

The chain recombines TRBV4-3 with TRBJ2-1, with TRBD2 matching over 8 bases. Germline assignment: CDR1 LGHNA and CDR2 YSLEER. This CDR3 spans 17 amino acids. With V trimmed by 2 bases and J by 5 bases, 11 bases remained unmatched. The CDR3 sequence: CASSQYYRGGGDNEQFF. The CDR3 region has the DNA TGCGCCAGCAGCCAATACTACCGGGGGGGCGGGGACAATGAGCAGTTCTTC.

V is TRBV10-3 and J is TRBJ1-2; D gene unclear. The CDR3 consists of 14 residues. Germline V gives CDR1 ENHRY, CDR2 SYGVKD. V was pared by 4 bases and J by 2 bases, with 11 bases between. CDR3 coding DNA: TGTGCCATCAGTGGAGTAGAGAAGAACTATGGCTACACCTTC. Residues: CAISGVEKNYGYTF.

The chain links TRBV12-5 to TRBJ1-1; D is unresolved. This CDR3 comprises 11 residues. Trimming removed 1 base from V and 11 bases from J, with 8 bases in between. From germline, CDR1 is LGHNT and CDR2 FRNRAP. The chain's CDR3 is CASGLEQWAFF. CDR3 nucleotides: TGTGCTAGTGGTTTGGAACAGTGGGCTTTCTTT.